A single sample is the source of the 32 T cell receptor beta chains below, sequenced in a study of human T cells and chemical hapten exposure. Documented time point: patch test 3, about 24 weeks after DPC sensitization. Indicated treatment: therapeutic diphenylcyclopropenone sensitization with weekly scalp DPC. TCRdb re-analysed the RACE reads in MiXCR, keeping a single row per CDR3 protein. Of 62,000 or so distinct CDR3 sequences detected, 11% appear once; the ten largest clones hold 2% to 3%. Material: whole blood, obtained in connection with sensitization to the hapten diphenylcyclopropenone (DPC). All receptors come from a woman aged 25-40 years with alopecia areata. Some clones in this sample may be carry-over from other donors' samples.

This clonotype was seen a few times. The chain combines TRBV2 with TRBJ2-1, with unresolved D. Per germline, CDR1 SNHLY and CDR2 FYNNEI. V shed 3 bases and J shed 13 bases, with 10 bases lying between them. This CDR3 comprises 11 residues. The CDR3 sequence: CASSDYPSQFF. The CDR3 DNA reads as TGTGCCAGCAGTGATTACCCTTCCCAGTTCTTC.

V and J are TRBV29-1 and TRBJ2-2; D ambiguous. CDR1 and CDR2 (germline): SQVTM, ANQGSEA. V lost 2 bases to trimming and J lost 0 bases, with 10 bases between them. The CDR3 has 15 residues. The CDR3 reads CSVESSIANTGELFF. The CDR3, as DNA: TGCAGCGTTGAAAGCTCGATCGCGAACACCGGGGAGCTGTTTTTT.

The rearrangement uses TRBV28 and TRBJ2-7; D is unresolved. The germline V and J ends were trimmed by 3 bases and 5 bases, with 5 bases remaining between them. Germline V gives CDR1 MDHEN, CDR2 SYDVKM. The CDR3 extends over 11 amino acids. The CDR3 DNA is TGTGCCAGCAGTTTCCGGGACGAGCAGTACTTC. Translating it yields CASSFRDEQYF. Full variable domain (outside the CDR3, taken from reference TRBV28 and TRBJ2-7): DVKVTQSSRYLVKRTGEKVFLECVQDMDHENMFWYRQDPGLGLRLIYFSYDVKMKEKGDIPEGYSVSREKKERFSLILESASTNQTSMYLCASSFRDEQYFGPGTRLTVT.

This chain uses TRBV29-1 with TRBJ2-3; the match to TRBD2 covers 11 bases. Germline assignment: CDR1 SQVTM and CDR2 ANQGSEA. The length of the CDR3 is 16 residues. V was clipped by 8 bases and J by 1 base; unmatched bases: 11. The CDR3 sequence is CSSTPPGLAGTDTQYF. CDR3 DNA: TGCAGCTCAACCCCCCCGGGACTAGCGGGCACAGATACGCAGTATTTT.

The chain combines TRBV3-1 with TRBJ2-7, with D tentatively TRBD2 (6 bases). The CDR3 has 13 residues. V was cut by 7 bases and J by 1 base, with 11 bases left in between. The germline V gene has CDR1 LGHDT and CDR2 YNNKEL (reference sequence). As DNA, the CDR3 is TGTGCCAGCACCGGGACTGCGTCCTACGAGCAGTACTTC. Translated: CASTGTASYEQYF.

This clonotype was seen more than once but under ten times. The CDR3 DNA reads as TGCGCCACGCGACAGGGGTCAGATACGCAGTATTTT. Protein sequence: CATRQGSDTQYF. The chain uses TRBV5-1 and TRBJ2-3, with 8 bases identical to TRBD1. V trimming: 9 bases; J trimming: 4 bases; junction bases outside the gene matches: 4. CDR3 size: 12 residues. Germline CDR1 is SGHRS and CDR2 is YFSETQ.

This clonotype has just a few counts. The V and J genes are TRBV6-5 and TRBJ1-1, with a possible D match to TRBD1 (5 bases). The CDR3 is 15 residues long. Germline V CDR1 and CDR2: MNHEY, SVGAGI. V was shortened by 0 bases and J by 4 bases, with 12 bases between the two germline ends. CDR3 region: CASSYSQARSTEAFF. The CDR3 DNA follows: TGTGCCAGCAGTTACTCACAGGCTAGGAGCACTGAAGCTTTCTTT.

This clonotype appeared a few times. J is TRBJ2-5 and V is TRBV29-1; D is perhaps TRBD2 (6 bases). This CDR3 is 15 amino acids long. Germline values: CDR1 SQVTM, CDR2 ANQGSEA. V lost 1 base, J lost 3 bases, and 15 bases lay in between. The CDR3 is CSVEGAMGLEETQYF. CDR3 DNA sequence: TGCAGCGTTGAAGGAGCGATGGGACTCGAAGAGACCCAGTACTTC.

CDR3 protein: CASSTGSRQYF. As DNA, the CDR3 is TGTGCCAGCAGTACCGGTAGCAGACAGTACTTC. The gene calls are TRBV12-3 or TRBV12-4 and TRBJ2-7; D uncertain. The CDR3 contains 11 residues. V shed 5 bases and J shed 10 bases, with 12 bases lying between them.

The sample holds many counts of this clonotype. The chain is built from TRBV11-2 and TRBJ2-7; D gene unclear. The length of the CDR3 is 14 residues. CDR1 and CDR2 from the germline V gene are SGHAT and FQNNGV. Trimming left V 5 bases short and J 5 bases short, with 16 bases between. The DNA of the CDR3 is TGTGCCAGCAGCAAGATTTACCCTGCCCACGAGCAGTACTTC. Amino acids: CASSKIYPAHEQYF.

This clonotype was counted between two and nine times. The J gene is TRBJ2-1, the V gene TRBV3-1, with TRBD1 matching 10 bases. V lost 4 bases and J lost 5; bases outside the gene matches: 8. This CDR3 comprises 16 residues. Germline-derived CDR1 and CDR2 are LGHDT and YNNKEL (reference sequence). The CDR3 DNA reads TGTGCCAGCAGCCCTTACACGGGGACAGGGGACAATGAGCAGTTCTTC. Encoded protein: CASSPYTGTGDNEQFF.

The chain combines TRBV6-2 or TRBV6-3 with TRBJ1-5, with D unclear. The germline V and J ends were trimmed by 8 bases and 4 bases, with 12 bases remaining between them. The length of the CDR3 is 13 residues. Germline loops: CDR1 MNHEY, CDR2 SVGEGT. The CDR3 region is CASRLWGNQPQHF. CDR3 DNA sequence: TGTGCCAGCCGACTCTGGGGAAATCAGCCCCAGCATTTT.

The V gene is TRBV20-1, the J gene TRBJ2-7, with a tentative D call TRBD1 (8 bases). The CDR3 is made up of 14 amino acids. The V end lost 2 bases, the J end lost 5 bases, and 16 bases lay between the germline ends. The germline CDR1 and CDR2 sequences are DFQATT and SNEGSKA (reference sequence). CDR3 amino acids: CSARRQGRADEQYF. DNA of the CDR3: TGCAGTGCTAGAAGACAGGGGAGGGCGGACGAGCAGTACTTC.

The rearrangement uses TRBV5-1 and TRBJ2-1; no clear D. CDR1 SGHRS and CDR2 YFSETQ come from the germline V gene. With 4 bases removed from V and 0 bases from J, the gap between germline ends came to 5 bases. The CDR3 is 13 residues long. The CDR3 loop is CASSVHSYNEQFF. The CDR3 bases are TGCGCCAGCAGCGTTCACTCCTACAATGAGCAGTTCTTC.

This clonotype has just a few counts. The chain uses TRBV30 and TRBJ1-1; D is undetermined. This CDR3 spans 12 amino acids. V lost 0 bases and J lost 3, with 5 bases in between. The germline CDR1 and CDR2 sequences are GTSNPN and SVGIG (reference sequence). CDR3 sequence: CAWSVLDTEAFF. Written as DNA, the CDR3 is TGTGCCTGGAGTGTACTGGACACTGAAGCTTTCTTT.

Many counts were recorded for this clonotype. The chain uses TRBV29-1 and TRBJ2-6, with D unresolved. V lost 5 bases to trimming and J lost 0 bases, with 5 bases between them. There are 13 residues in the CDR3. From germline, CDR1 is SQVTM and CDR2 ANQGSEA. Here the CDR3 DNA reads TGCAGCGTTCTGGGCTCTGGGGCCAACGTCCTGACTTTC. Translated, it gives CSVLGSGANVLTF.

This clonotype has only a few counts. This chain joins TRBV10-3 and TRBJ1-2, with TRBD1 matching over 8 bases. V was clipped by 10 bases and J by 4 bases; unmatched bases: 5. CDR1 and CDR2 (germline): ENHRY, SYGVKD. CDR3 size: 12 residues. CDR3 sequence (DNA): TGTGCCACTGGACAGGGCAGCTATGGCTACACCTTC. Translation gives CATGQGSYGYTF.

There are many counts of this clonotype. The J gene is TRBJ1-6, the V gene TRBV7-6; TRBD1 matches 11 bases. The CDR3 covers 17 residues. From germline, CDR1 is SGHVS and CDR2 FNYEAQ. The junction had 10 bases not matched to a gene; V was cut back by 5 bases and J by 7 bases. The chain's CDR3 is CASSRGTGGIMNSPLHF. The DNA of the CDR3 is TGTGCCAGCAGCCGAGGGACAGGGGGTATAATGAATTCACCCCTCCACTTT.

This clonotype has ten or more counts. The chain employs TRBV7-9 and TRBJ2-5; 11 positions match TRBD1. The germline CDR1 and CDR2 sequences are SEHNR and FQNEAQ (reference sequence). CDR3 length equals 15 residues. Losses at the gene ends were 5 bases for V and 4 bases for J; bases not matched to a gene: 6. The CDR3 DNA reads as TGTGCCAGCAGCCCTGGACAGGGGGCAGGAGAGACCCAGTACTTC. Its translation: CASSPGQGAGETQYF.

This clonotype was counted many times. This chain links TRBV20-1 with TRBJ2-3; D remains ambiguous. The germline V and J ends were trimmed by 1 base and 4 bases, with 9 bases remaining between them. Germline CDR1 and CDR2: DFQATT and SNEGSKA (reference sequence). This CDR3 region has 13 residues. CDR3 sequence reads: CSARGSGSDTQYF. The CDR3 region has the DNA TGCAGTGCTAGAGGGAGTGGTTCAGATACGCAGTATTTT.

This clonotype came up a few times. This chain connects TRBV28 to TRBJ2-5; perhaps TRBD1 as D (6 bases). CDR3 length: 16 amino acids. The germline gives CDR1 MDHEN, CDR2 SYDVKM. Between the trimmed V and J ends, which lost 6 bases and 1 base, there was a span of 18 bases. The CDR3 region is CASSQSAGVTQETQYF. The CDR3 DNA follows: TGTGCCAGCAGCCAAAGCGCAGGGGTAACCCAAGAGACCCAGTACTTC.

This clonotype was seen a handful of times. The gene calls are TRBV11-2 and TRBJ1-5; D unresolved. Trimming removed 4 bases from V and 7 bases from J, with 11 bases in between. The germline gives CDR1 SGHAT, CDR2 FQNNGV. CDR3 length: 13 amino acids. CDR3 region: CASSWTNDQPQHF. CDR3 bases: TGTGCCAGCAGCTGGACGAATGACCAGCCCCAGCATTTT.

This rearrangement joins TRBV5-1 to TRBJ2-3; TRBD2 matches at 10 bases. V gave up 2 bases and J gave up 0 bases; unmatched junction bases: 18. Germline-derived CDR1 and CDR2 are SGHRS and YFSETQ. The CDR3 contains 21 residues. Here the CDR3 DNA reads TGCGCCAGCAGCTTAGCGGGGGGGCTAAGCCCAACCCTAACTAGCACAGATACGCAGTATTTT. Translating gives CASSLAGGLSPTLTSTDTQYF.

This clonotype was recorded many times. This CDR3 reads CASSLTGGHGYTF. The DNA of the CDR3 is TGTGCCAGCAGTTTGACAGGGGGCCATGGCTACACCTTC. V and J are TRBV12-3 or TRBV12-4 and TRBJ1-2, with 10 bases fitting TRBD1. The CDR3 has 13 amino acids. Losses at the gene ends were 3 bases for V and 6 bases for J; bases not matched to a gene: 1.

This clonotype was observed many times. V is TRBV20-1 and J is TRBJ2-1; maybe TRBD1 (6 bases). The germline gives CDR1 DFQATT, CDR2 SNEGSKA (reference sequence). Trimming removed 3 bases at V and 4 bases at J, with 22 bases between. The CDR3 is made up of 17 amino acids. The CDR3 here is CSASKLLVSRGYNEQFF. As DNA, the CDR3 is TGCAGTGCTAGTAAACTCCTCGTGAGTAGGGGGTACAATGAGCAGTTCTTC.

This clonotype was recorded a few times. The chain joins TRBV20-1 to TRBJ2-5; 13 positions match TRBD2. This CDR3 has 15 residues. The germline V gene has CDR1 DFQATT and CDR2 SNEGSKA (reference sequence). V shed 3 bases and J 1 base; nucleotides not matched to a gene: 2. CDR3 sequence (DNA): TGCAGTGCTAGCGGGACTAGCGGGGCCCAAGAGACCCAGTACTTC. It specifies CSASGTSGAQETQYF.

This clonotype was observed a few times. V is TRBV5-4 and J is TRBJ2-1; D is undetermined. This CDR3 has 13 residues. CDR1 is SGHNT, CDR2 YYREEE, per germline (reference sequence). Deletions cut 1 base from V and 9 bases from J, with 11 bases between. CDR3 in DNA: TGTGCCAGCAGCTTGCAAGGTGAAGGTGAGCAGTTCTTC. Encoded protein: CASSLQGEGEQFF.

This clonotype has a count of ten or more. The V and J genes are TRBV7-9 and TRBJ1-4, with D uncertain. V lost 0 bases and J 7 bases, leaving 12 bases between the germline ends. CDR1 and CDR2 from the germline V gene are SEHNR and FQNEAQ (reference sequence). The CDR3 consists of 15 residues. The CDR3 nucleotides read TGTGCCAGCAGCTTAGCGTCGGGTAGCAGTGAAAAACTGTTTTTT. Translation gives CASSLASGSSEKLFF. Supplemented by reference TRBV7-9 and TRBJ1-4, the full variable domain reads DTGVSQNPRHKITKRGQNVTFRCDPISEHNRLYWYRQTLGQGPEFLTYFQNEAQLEKSRLLSDRFSAERPKGSFSTLEIQRTEQGDSAMYLCASSLASGSSEKLFFGSGTQLSVL.

This clonotype was detected ten times or more. The chain's CDR3 is CASSRGQTYEQYF. CDR3 nucleotides: TGCGCCAGCAGCAGGGGACAGACCTACGAGCAGTACTTC. The V call is TRBV5-1, the J call TRBJ2-7; 7 nucleotides align to TRBD1. The ends lost 4 bases at V and 2 bases at J; junction bases unmatched: 3. The germline gives CDR1 SGHRS, CDR2 YFSETQ. The length of the CDR3 is 13 residues.

The genes are TRBV7-3 and TRBJ2-1; TRBD2 matches 8 bases. Trimming cost V 2 bases and J 6 bases; bases outside gene matches: 15. In germline, CDR1 is SGHTA, CDR2 FQGTGA. The length of the CDR3 is 18 residues. This CDR3 is CASSLPRLGGRPSNEQFF. For the CDR3, the DNA is TGTGCCAGCAGCTTACCAAGGTTGGGCGGGAGGCCCTCCAATGAGCAGTTCTTC.

In this sample, this clonotype turned up a few times. The CDR3 loop is CASSPDQSSYEQYF. DNA of the CDR3: TGTGCCAGCAGCCCCGACCAAAGCTCCTACGAGCAGTACTTC. This chain links TRBV12-3 or TRBV12-4 with TRBJ2-7, with D unclear. The CDR3 is 14 residues long. V dropped 6 bases and J dropped 0 bases, with 12 bases sitting between them.

This clonotype came up many times. CDR3 residues: CASSPILAGQETQYF. CDR3 nucleotides: TGTGCCAGCAGTCCAATACTAGCGGGCCAGGAGACCCAGTACTTC. V gene TRBV6-6 combines with J gene TRBJ2-5; TRBD2 agrees at 9 bases. The CDR3 spans 15 residues. V lost 5 bases to trimming and J lost 5 bases; unmatched junction nucleotides: 9. Germline lookup yields CDR1 MNHNY and CDR2 SVGAGI (reference sequence).